Listed below are T cell receptor beta chains from one sample, sequenced in a study of radiation and T cells in renal cell carcinoma. This table comes from immunoSEQ multiplex PCR, and its TCRdb copy is limited to in-frame clones, with some not included. The sample has 100,000 to 150,000 clones, 82% seen once; the top ten hold around 2.8%. The material sequenced was blood, taken from a patient whose treatment included radiotherapy and nephrectomy. The receptor source for this set is a woman aged 55-75 years with renal cell carcinoma. Each CDR3 is given with its conserved first and last residue. A D gene is named only where the DNA matches it firmly. For some rows the clone size is stated as once, few or many, or as a class when expanded; others skip it.

size | length | D | J | V | DNA | CDR3
NA | 13 | NA | TRBJ2-1 | TRBV25-1 | TGTGCCAGCAGTCCCGTCAACTACAATGAGCAGTTCTTC | CASSPVNYNEQFF
once | 14 | NA | TRBJ1-5 | TRBV6-5 | TGTGCCAGCAGTTACTCGACAGGCCCATGGCCCCAGCATTTT | CASSYSTGPWPQHF
NA | 17 | NA | TRBJ2-4 | TRBV10-2 | TGCGCCAGCAGTGAGCTGAGGGTACTCTCAGCCAAAAACATTCAGTACTTC | CASSELRVLSAKNIQYF
NA | 16 | TRBD1 | TRBJ2-1 | TRBV7-2 | TGTGCCAGCAGCCCTCAGACAGGGGGCCAAAACAATGAGCAGTTCTTC | CASSPQTGGQNNEQFF
NA | 18 | NA | TRBJ1-4 | TRBV27 | TGTGCCAGCAGTTTTAATCCCCTCCGGGGGATCCAGAATGAAAAACTGTTTTTT | CASSFNPLRGIQNEKLFF
NA | 13 | NA | TRBJ1-2 | TRBV19 | TGTGCCACCCGGGGTGCCACTAACTATGGCTACACCTTC | CATRGATNYGYTF
NA | 19 | NA | TRBJ2-3 | TRBV4-3 | TGCGCCAGCAGCCAAGAAGGTTGGTACGGGACTCAGGGAACAGATACGCAGTATTTT | CASSQEGWYGTQGTDTQYF
NA | 15 | NA | TRBJ2-1 | TRBV7-2 | TGTGCCAGCAACCCGCGGACCGGCTCCTACAATGAGCAGTTCTTC | CASNPRTGSYNEQFF
NA | 12 | NA | TRBJ1-5 | TRBV6-1 | TGTGCCAGCAGTGTTCCCGGTCAGCCCCAGCATTTT | CASSVPGQPQHF
NA | 14 | TRBD1 | TRBJ1-4 | TRBV19 | TGTGCCAGTAGTCGACAGGGGCGTGAGGAAAAACTGTTTTTT | CASSRQGREEKLFF
once | 14 | NA | TRBJ2-1 | TRBV5-1 | TGCGCCAGCAGCTTCATAATTCAGGGTAATGAGCAGTTCTTC | CASSFIIQGNEQFF
NA | 17 | NA | TRBJ2-2 | TRBV11-2 | TGTGCCAGCAGCTCCCCCTCGGGACAACCAAGCACCGGGGAGCTGTTTTTT | CASSSPSGQPSTGELFF
NA | 15 | NA | TRBJ2-5 | TRBV2 | TGTGCCAGCAGTGAAGGGGTGGGGTACCAAGAGACCCAGTACTTC | CASSEGVGYQETQYF
NA | 18 | TRBD2 | TRBJ2-7 | TRBV7-9 | TGTGCCAGCAGCTTAGCGATGACTAGCGGGGGAAGCTCCTACGAGCAGTACTTC | CASSLAMTSGGSSYEQYF
NA | 13 | NA | TRBJ1-1 | TRBV9 | TGTGCCAGCACTTCGGGGCGGGACACTGAAGCTTTCTTT | CASTSGRDTEAFF
NA | 16 | TRBD1 | TRBJ2-7 | TRBV4-1 | TGCGCCAGCAGCCGGCTGACAGGGGAGCCTCCCTACGAGCAGTACTTC | CASSRLTGEPPYEQYF
NA | 15 | NA | TRBJ2-1 | TRBV6-5 | TGTGCCAGCAGTTACACCGGTAGCTCCTACAATGAGCAGTTCTTC | CASSYTGSSYNEQFF
NA | 15 | TRBD1 | TRBJ2-7 | TRBV7-2 | TGTGCCAGCAGCACGGGACAGGGAGCGTTCTACGAGCAGTACTTC | CASSTGQGAFYEQYF
NA | 15 | TRBD1 | TRBJ2-7 | TRBV6-5 | TGTGCCACCGCAAAGCCGGGACAGGGGGATGCCGAGCAGTACTTC | CATAKPGQGDAEQYF
NA | 10 | NA | TRBJ1-2 | TRBV29-1 | TGCAGCGTTGACAGCTATGGCTACACCTTC | CSVDSYGYTF
NA | 15 | TRBD1 | TRBJ1-1 | TRBV27 | TGTGCCAGCAGTGCTATGACAGGGAAGAACACTGAAGCTTTCTTT | CASSAMTGKNTEAFF
few | 13 | NA | TRBJ1-1 | TRBV7-9 | TGTGCCAGCAGCTCGTACATTGGCACTGAAGCTTTCTTT | CASSSYIGTEAFF
NA | 16 | NA | TRBJ2-1 | TRBV7-9 | TGTGCCAGCAGCACCTTTACGGGACAAAGCTACAATGAGCAGTTCTTC | CASSTFTGQSYNEQFF